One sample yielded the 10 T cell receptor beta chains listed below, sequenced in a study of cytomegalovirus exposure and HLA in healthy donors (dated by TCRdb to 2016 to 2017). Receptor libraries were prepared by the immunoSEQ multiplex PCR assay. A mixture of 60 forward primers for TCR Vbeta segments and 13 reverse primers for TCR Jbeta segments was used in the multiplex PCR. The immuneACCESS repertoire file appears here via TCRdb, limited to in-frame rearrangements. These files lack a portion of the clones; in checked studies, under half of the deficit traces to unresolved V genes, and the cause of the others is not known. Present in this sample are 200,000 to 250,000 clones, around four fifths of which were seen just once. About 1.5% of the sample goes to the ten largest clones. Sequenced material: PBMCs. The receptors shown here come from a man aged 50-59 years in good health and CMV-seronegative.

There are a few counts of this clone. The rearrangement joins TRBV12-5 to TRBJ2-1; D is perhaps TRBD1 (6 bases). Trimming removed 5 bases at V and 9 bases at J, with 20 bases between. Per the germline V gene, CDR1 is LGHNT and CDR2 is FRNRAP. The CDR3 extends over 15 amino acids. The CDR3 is CASGRPGALVGEQFF. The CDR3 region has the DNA TGTGCTAGTGGTAGGCCAGGGGCGCTTGTCGGTGAGCAGTTCTTC.

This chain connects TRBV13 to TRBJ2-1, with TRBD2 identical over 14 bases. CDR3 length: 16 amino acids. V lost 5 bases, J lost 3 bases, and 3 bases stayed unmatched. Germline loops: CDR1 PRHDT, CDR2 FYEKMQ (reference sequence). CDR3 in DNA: TGTGCCAGCAGCCCTGGGACTAGCGGGAGCTACAATGAGCAGTTCTTC. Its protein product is CASSPGTSGSYNEQFF.

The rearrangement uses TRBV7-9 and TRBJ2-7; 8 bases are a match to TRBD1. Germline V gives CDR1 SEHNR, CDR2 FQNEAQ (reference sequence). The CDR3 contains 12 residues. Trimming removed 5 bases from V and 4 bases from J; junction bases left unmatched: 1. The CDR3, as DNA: TGTGCCAGCAGCGGGACAGGTTACGAGCAGTACTTC. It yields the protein CASSGTGYEQYF.

CDR3 sequence reads: CASSFGTGGETQYF. As DNA, the CDR3 is TGCGCCAGCAGCTTTGGGACAGGAGGGGAGACCCAGTACTTC. V gene TRBV5-1 combines with J gene TRBJ2-5, with 8 bases fitting TRBD1. The CDR3 spans 14 residues. The V and J ends lost 2 bases and 5 bases, in that order; junction bases with no gene match: 5. CDR1 is SGHRS, CDR2 YFSETQ, per germline.

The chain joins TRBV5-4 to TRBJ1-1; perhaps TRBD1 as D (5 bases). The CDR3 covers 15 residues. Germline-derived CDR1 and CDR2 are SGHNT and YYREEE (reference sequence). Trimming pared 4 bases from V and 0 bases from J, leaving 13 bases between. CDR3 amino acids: CASSRRQTMNTEAFF. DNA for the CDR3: TGTGCCAGCAGCAGGAGACAGACAATGAACACTGAAGCTTTCTTT. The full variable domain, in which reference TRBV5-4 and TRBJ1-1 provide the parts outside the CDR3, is ETGVTQSPTHLIKTRGQQVTLRCSSQSGHNTVSWYQQALGQGPQFIFQYYREEENGRGNFPPRFSGLQFPNYSSELNVNALELDDSALYLCASSRRQTMNTEAFFGQGTRLTVV.

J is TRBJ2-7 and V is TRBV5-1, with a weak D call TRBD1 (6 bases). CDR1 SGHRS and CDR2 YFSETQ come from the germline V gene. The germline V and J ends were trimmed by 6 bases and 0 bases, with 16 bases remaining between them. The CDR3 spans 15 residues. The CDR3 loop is CASTRAPGDSYEQYF. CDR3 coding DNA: TGCGCCAGCACCCGGGCCCCAGGGGACTCCTACGAGCAGTACTTC.

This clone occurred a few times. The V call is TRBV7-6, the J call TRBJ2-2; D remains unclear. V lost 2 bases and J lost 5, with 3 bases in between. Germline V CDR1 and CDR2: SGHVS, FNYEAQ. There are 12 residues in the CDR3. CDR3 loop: CASSLLTGELFF. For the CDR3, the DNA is TGTGCCAGCAGCTTACTGACCGGGGAGCTGTTTTTT.

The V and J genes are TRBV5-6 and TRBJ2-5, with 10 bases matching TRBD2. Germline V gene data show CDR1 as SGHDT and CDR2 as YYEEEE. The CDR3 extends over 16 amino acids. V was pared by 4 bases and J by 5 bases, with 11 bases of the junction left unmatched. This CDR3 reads CASSPRLAGGGETQYF. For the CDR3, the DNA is TGTGCCAGCAGCCCCAGATTAGCGGGGGGCGGGGAGACCCAGTACTTC.

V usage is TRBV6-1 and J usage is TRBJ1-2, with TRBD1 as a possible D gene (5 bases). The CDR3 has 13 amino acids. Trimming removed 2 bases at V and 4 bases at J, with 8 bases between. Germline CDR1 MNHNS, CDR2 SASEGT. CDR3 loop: CASSEQGPYGYTF. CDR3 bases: TGTGCCAGCAGTGAACAGGGTCCCTATGGCTACACCTTC.

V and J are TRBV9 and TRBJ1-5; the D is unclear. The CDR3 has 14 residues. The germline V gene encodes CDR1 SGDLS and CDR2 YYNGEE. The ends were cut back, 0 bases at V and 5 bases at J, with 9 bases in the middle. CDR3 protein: CASSVGEGYQPQHF. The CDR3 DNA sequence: TGTGCCAGCAGCGTAGGAGAGGGCTATCAGCCCCAGCATTTT.